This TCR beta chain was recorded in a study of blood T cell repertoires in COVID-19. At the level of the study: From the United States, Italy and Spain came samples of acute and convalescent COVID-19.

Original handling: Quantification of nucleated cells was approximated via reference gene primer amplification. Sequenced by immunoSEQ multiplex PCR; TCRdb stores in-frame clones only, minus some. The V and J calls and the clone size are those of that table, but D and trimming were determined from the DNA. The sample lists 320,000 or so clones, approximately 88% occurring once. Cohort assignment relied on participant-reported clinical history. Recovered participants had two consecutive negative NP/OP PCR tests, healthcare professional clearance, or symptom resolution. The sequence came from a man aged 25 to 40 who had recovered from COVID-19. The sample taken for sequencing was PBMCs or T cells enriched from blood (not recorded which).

CDR3 amino acids: CASSGSRGVGYEQYF. DNA of the CDR3: TGTGCCAGCAGTGGGAGCAGGGGGGTCGGGTACGAGCAGTACTTC. The V gene is TRBV27, the J gene TRBJ2-7; D is perhaps TRBD1 (7 bases). V was pared by 5 bases and J by 4 bases, with 18 bases between. Per the germline V gene, CDR1 is MNHEY and CDR2 is SMNVEV (reference sequence). There are 15 residues in the CDR3.